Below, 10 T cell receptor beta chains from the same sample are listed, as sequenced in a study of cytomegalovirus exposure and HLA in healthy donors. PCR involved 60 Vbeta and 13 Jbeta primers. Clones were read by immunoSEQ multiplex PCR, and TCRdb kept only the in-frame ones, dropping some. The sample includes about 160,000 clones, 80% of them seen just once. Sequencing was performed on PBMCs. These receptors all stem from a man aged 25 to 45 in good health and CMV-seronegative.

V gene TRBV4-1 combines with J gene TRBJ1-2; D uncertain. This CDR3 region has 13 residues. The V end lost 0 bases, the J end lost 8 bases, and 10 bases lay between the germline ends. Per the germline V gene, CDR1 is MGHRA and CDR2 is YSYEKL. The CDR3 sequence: CASSQDRGFGYTF. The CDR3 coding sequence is TGCGCCAGCAGCCAAGATAGAGGGTTCGGCTACACCTTC.

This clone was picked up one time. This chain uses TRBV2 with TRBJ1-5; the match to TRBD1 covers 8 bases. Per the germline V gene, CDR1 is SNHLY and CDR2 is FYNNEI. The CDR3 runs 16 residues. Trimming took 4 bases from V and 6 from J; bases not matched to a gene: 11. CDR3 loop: CASSGSDRAPSQPQHF. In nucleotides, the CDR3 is TGTGCCAGCAGTGGGTCGGACAGGGCCCCCAGTCAGCCCCAGCATTTT.

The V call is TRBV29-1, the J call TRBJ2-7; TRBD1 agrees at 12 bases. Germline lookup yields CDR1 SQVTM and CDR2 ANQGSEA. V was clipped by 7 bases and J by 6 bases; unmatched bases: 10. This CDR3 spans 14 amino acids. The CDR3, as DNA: TGCAGCGCTAGGCCGGGACAGGGGGCGGGCGAGCAGTACTTC. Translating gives CSARPGQGAGEQYF.

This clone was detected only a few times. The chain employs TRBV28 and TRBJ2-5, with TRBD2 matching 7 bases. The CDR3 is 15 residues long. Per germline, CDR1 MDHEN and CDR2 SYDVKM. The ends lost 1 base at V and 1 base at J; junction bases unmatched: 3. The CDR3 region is CASSLSSGIQETQYF. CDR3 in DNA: TGTGCCAGCAGTTTATCGAGCGGGATCCAAGAGACCCAGTACTTC.

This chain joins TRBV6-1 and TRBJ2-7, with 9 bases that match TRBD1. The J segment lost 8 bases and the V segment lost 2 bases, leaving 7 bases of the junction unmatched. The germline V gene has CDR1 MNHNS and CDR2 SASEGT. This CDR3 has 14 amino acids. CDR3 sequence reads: CASSEWGQGFQQYF. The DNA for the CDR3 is TGTGCCAGCAGTGAATGGGGACAGGGATTTCAGCAGTACTTC.

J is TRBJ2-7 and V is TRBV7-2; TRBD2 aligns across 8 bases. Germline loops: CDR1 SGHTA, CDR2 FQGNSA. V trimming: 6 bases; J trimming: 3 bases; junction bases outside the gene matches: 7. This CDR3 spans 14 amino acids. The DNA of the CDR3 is TGTGCCAGCAGGTCGGGGGGGCCGTACTACGAGCAGTACTTC. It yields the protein CASRSGGPYYEQYF. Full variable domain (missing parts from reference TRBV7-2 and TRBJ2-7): GAGVSQSPSNKVTEKGKDVELRCDPISGHTALYWYRQSLGQGLEFLIYFQGNSAPDKSGLPSDRFSAERTGGSVSTLTIQRTQQEDSAVYLCASRSGGPYYEQYFGPGTRLTVT.

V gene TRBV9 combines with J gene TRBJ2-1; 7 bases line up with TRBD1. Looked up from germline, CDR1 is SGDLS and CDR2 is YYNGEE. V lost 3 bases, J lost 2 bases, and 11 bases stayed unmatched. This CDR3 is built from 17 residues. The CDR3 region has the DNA TGTGCCAGCAGCGCCCCCCGAGAGACAGGGACCTACAATGAGCAGTTCTTC. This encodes CASSAPRETGTYNEQFF.

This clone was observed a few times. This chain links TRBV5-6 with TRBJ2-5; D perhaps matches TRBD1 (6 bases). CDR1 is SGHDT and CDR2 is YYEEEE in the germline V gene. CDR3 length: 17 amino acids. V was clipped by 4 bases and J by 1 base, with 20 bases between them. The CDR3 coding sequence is TGTGCCAGCAGCCCGTACAGCAGGGGAAGAGGCCAAGAGACCCAGTACTTC. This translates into CASSPYSRGRGQETQYF.

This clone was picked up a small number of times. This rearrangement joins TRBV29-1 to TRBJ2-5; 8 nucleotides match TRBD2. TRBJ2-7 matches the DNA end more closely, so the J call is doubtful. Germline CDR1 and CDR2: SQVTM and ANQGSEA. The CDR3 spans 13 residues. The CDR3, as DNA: TGCAGCGTCCCAGCAGCGGGGGCCTACGAGCAGTACTTC. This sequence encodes CSVPAAGAYEQYF.

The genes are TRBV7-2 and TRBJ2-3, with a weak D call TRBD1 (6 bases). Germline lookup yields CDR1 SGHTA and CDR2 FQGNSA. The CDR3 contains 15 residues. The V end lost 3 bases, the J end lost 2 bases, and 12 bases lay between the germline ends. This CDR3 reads CASSLVTGTTDTQYF. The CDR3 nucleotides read TGTGCCAGCAGCTTGGTCACAGGGACCACAGATACGCAGTATTTT.